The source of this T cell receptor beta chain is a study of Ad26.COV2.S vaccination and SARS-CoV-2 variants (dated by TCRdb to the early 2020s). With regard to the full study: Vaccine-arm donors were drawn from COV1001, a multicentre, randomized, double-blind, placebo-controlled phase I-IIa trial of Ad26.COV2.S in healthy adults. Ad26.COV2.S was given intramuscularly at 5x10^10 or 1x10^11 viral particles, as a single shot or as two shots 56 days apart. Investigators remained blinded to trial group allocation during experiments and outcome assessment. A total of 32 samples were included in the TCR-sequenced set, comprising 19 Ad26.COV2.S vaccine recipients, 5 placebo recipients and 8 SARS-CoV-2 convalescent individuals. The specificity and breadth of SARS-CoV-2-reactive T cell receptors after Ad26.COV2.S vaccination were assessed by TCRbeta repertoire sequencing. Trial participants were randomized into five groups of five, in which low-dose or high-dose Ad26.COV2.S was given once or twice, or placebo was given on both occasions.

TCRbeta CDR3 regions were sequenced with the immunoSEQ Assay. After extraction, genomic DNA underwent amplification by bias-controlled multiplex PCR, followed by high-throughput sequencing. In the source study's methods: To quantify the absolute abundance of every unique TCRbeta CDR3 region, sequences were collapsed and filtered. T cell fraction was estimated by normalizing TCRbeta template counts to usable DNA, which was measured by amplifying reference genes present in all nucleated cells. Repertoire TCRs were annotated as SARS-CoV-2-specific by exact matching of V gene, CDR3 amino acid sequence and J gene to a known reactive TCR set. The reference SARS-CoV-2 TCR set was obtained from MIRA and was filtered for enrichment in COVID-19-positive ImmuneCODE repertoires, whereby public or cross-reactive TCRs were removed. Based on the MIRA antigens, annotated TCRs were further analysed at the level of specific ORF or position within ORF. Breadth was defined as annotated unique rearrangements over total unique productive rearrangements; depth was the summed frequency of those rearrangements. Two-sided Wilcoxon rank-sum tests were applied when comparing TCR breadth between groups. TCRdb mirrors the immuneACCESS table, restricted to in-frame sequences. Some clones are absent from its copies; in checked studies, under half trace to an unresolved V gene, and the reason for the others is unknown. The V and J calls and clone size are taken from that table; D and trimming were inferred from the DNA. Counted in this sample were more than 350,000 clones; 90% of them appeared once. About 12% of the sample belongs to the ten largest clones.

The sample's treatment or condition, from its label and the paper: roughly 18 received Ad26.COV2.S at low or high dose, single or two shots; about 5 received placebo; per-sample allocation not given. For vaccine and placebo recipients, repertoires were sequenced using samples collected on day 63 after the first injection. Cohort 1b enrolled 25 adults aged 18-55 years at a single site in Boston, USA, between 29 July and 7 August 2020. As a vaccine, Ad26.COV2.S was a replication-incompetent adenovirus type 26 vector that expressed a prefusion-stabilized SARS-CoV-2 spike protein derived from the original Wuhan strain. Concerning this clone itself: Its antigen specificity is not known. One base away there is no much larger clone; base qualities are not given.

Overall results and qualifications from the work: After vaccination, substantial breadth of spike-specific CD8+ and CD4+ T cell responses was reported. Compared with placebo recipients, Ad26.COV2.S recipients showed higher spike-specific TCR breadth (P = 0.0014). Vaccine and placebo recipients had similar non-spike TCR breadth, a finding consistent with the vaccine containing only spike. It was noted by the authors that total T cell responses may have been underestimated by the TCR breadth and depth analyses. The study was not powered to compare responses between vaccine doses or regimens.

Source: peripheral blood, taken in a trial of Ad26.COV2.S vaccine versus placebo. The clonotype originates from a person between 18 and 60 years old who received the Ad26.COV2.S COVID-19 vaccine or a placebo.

CDR3 sequence: CASSYLSSNYGYTF. The DNA is as follows: TGTGCCAGCAGTTACCTCAGTTCTAACTATGGCTACACCTTC. The receptor chain draws on TRBV6-2 or TRBV6-3 and TRBJ1-2; no D gene call is confident. V and J are truncated by 2 bases and 0 bases respectively, leaving an intervening sequence of 7 bases. Taken from the germline V gene, the CDR1 and CDR2 loops are MNHEY and SVGEGT. The CDR3 goes from the cysteine to the phenylalanine over 14 residues. The retained sequence is limited to the CDR3, 42 bases, with the frame set at the first base.